Below, 28 T cell receptor beta chains from the same sample are listed, as sequenced in a study of blood T cell repertoires in COVID-19. Sequencing was performed with immunoSEQ multiplex PCR; in TCRdb, only in-frame clones are kept and a portion is missing. The sample consists of approximately 400,000 clones, around 87% of them appearing once. Sequencing was carried out using PBMCs or T cells enriched from blood (not recorded which). The origin of the receptors is a man aged 30-40 years who had recovered from COVID-19.

CDR3: CASSLVEGLEYF. CDR3 DNA: TGTGCCAGCAGCTTAGTAGAGGGCCTGGAGTACTTC. J is TRBJ2-4 and V is TRBV11-2, with D possibly TRBD2 on 5 matching bases. The length of the CDR3 is 12 residues. Deletions cut 1 base from V and 14 bases from J, with 12 bases between. From germline, CDR1 is SGHAT and CDR2 FQNNGV.

CDR3 sequence reads: CAWRVTGGYGYTF. The CDR3 nucleotides read TGTGCCTGGAGGGTGACAGGGGGGTATGGCTACACCTTC. V is TRBV30 and J is TRBJ1-2; 9 nucleotides agree with TRBD1. The CDR3 loop spans 13 amino acids. Looked up from germline, CDR1 is GTSNPN and CDR2 is SVGIG (reference sequence). V dropped 3 bases and J dropped 5; count of bases not matched to a gene: 4.

This clone was recorded only once. V usage is TRBV7-3 and J usage is TRBJ2-1, with unresolved D. The CDR3 length is 13 residues. The V end was cut by 0 bases, the J end by 5 bases, with 5 bases between. Germline CDR1 is SGHTA and CDR2 is FQGTGA. Here the CDR3 reads CASSLTADNEQFF. The CDR3 DNA follows: TGTGCCAGCAGCTTAACGGCCGACAATGAGCAGTTCTTC.

V usage is TRBV19 and J usage is TRBJ2-4; TRBD1 agrees at 9 bases. The V gene end was trimmed by 8 bases and the J gene end by 5 bases; junction bases not matched to a gene: 7. Per germline, CDR1 LNHDA and CDR2 SQIVND (reference sequence). This CDR3 comprises 14 residues. The CDR3 here is CASLGQGEENIQYF. Written as DNA, the CDR3 is TGTGCCAGTTTGGGACAGGGCGAAGAAAACATTCAGTACTTC.

The chain employs TRBV29-1 and TRBJ1-2; D is undetermined. The length of the CDR3 is 13 residues. V lost 4 bases and J lost 6, with 15 bases in between. The germline V gene has CDR1 SQVTM and CDR2 ANQGSEA. In DNA form, the CDR3 reads TGCAGCGTTGGGGGAGCGGGGATGGATGGCTACACCTTC. Protein: CSVGGAGMDGYTF.

The chain carries TRBV3-1 (or the pseudogene TRBV3-2) and TRBJ2-1; 8 positions agree with TRBD2. CDR3 length: 19 amino acids. Germline V gene lookup returns CDR1 LGHDT and CDR2 YNNKEL (reference sequence). V shed 3 bases and J 2 bases; nucleotides not matched to a gene: 15. CDR3 loop: CASSQRPASGLSPYNEQFF. The CDR3 DNA reads as TGTGCCAGCAGCCAGCGACCGGCTAGCGGGTTGAGTCCCTACAATGAGCAGTTCTTC.

The chain uses TRBV9 and TRBJ1-6, with a weak D call TRBD1 (6 bases). The ends were cut back, 1 base at V and 10 bases at J, with 12 bases in the middle. The germline CDR1 and CDR2 sequences are SGDLS and YYNGEE. The length of the CDR3 is 14 residues. This CDR3 is CASSVTGKDSPLHF. The CDR3 nucleotides read TGTGCCAGCAGCGTAACAGGGAAAGACTCACCCCTCCACTTT.

CDR3 sequence: CAIRDRTTGELFF. DNA for the CDR3: TGTGCCATCAGAGACAGGACCACCGGGGAGCTGTTTTTT. The chain recombines TRBV10-3 with TRBJ2-2, with D possibly TRBD1 on 6 matching bases. CDR1 ENHRY and CDR2 SYGVKD come from the germline V gene. This CDR3 region has 13 residues. V gave up 6 bases and J gave up 4 bases, with 9 bases separating them.

This clone was seen a few times. The rearrangement links TRBV6-5 to TRBJ1-4; perhaps TRBD1 as D (5 bases). Germline-derived CDR1 and CDR2 are MNHEY and SVGAGI. The CDR3 sequence is 15 residues long. The ends were cut back, 8 bases at V and 0 bases at J, with 13 bases in the middle. As DNA, the CDR3 is TGTGCCAGCGAGACCGGGGGAGCAACTAATGAAAAACTGTTTTTT. Translating it yields CASETGGATNEKLFF.

V is TRBV11-3 and J is TRBJ2-4; 9 bases map to TRBD1. In germline, CDR1 is SGHNT, CDR2 YENEEA. The ends lost 4 bases at V and 2 bases at J; junction bases unmatched: 12. CDR3 length equals 18 residues. Here the CDR3 DNA reads TGTGCCAGCAGCTCGGGAAACAGGGGGCCTCTGTCCAAAAACATTCAGTACTTC. Translated: CASSSGNRGPLSKNIQYF.

This clone was recorded a few times. The chain uses TRBV6-5 and TRBJ2-3; possible D gene TRBD1, 5 bases. CDR3 length equals 13 residues. V shed 4 bases and J shed 6 bases, with 11 bases lying between them. The V gene's germline CDR1 is MNHEY and CDR2 SVGAGI. The DNA of the CDR3 is TGTGCCAGCAGTTTGGACACGGCGGATACGCAGTATTTT. It translates to CASSLDTADTQYF.

The chain couples TRBV2 to TRBJ1-1; D is undetermined. V lost 3 bases and J lost 1, with 9 bases in between. This CDR3 region has 14 residues. Germline assignment: CDR1 SNHLY and CDR2 FYNNEI. CDR3 sequence: CASSDPTQNTEAFF. The CDR3 bases are TGTGCCAGCAGTGACCCAACACAGAACACTGAAGCTTTCTTT.

The chain carries TRBV18 and TRBJ2-7, with TRBD1 matching over 9 bases. Trimming at V came to 0 bases and at J to 7 bases, leaving 10 bases not matched to a gene. The CDR3 has 16 amino acids. CDR1 is KGHSH, CDR2 LQKENI, per germline. CDR3 sequence: CASSPPGQGQFREQYF. The CDR3 DNA is TGTGCCAGCTCACCACCGGGACAGGGTCAGTTTAGGGAGCAGTACTTC.

This chain links TRBV19 with TRBJ1-4; D is possibly TRBD1 (6 bases). Trimming took 6 bases from V and 4 from J, leaving 18 bases between them. The germline V gene encodes CDR1 LNHDA and CDR2 SQIVND (reference sequence). This CDR3 contains 16 residues. The CDR3 DNA reads TGTGCCAGTAGCCCTACTGGACAGCTTCTTAATGAAAAACTGTTTTTT. Its translation is CASSPTGQLLNEKLFF.

This clone was recorded once. The rearrangement links TRBV6-5 to TRBJ1-2, with TRBD1 matching 7 bases. CDR1 is MNHEY and CDR2 is SVGAGI in the germline V gene. This CDR3 region has 15 residues. Trimming took 4 bases from V and 5 from J; bases not matched to a gene: 10. This chain's CDR3 is CASSSKQGYWYGYTF. The DNA of the CDR3 is TGTGCCAGCAGTTCCAAACAGGGGTATTGGTATGGCTACACCTTC.

This chain connects TRBV5-1 to TRBJ1-1, with 7 bases aligning to TRBD1. Germline lookup yields CDR1 SGHRS and CDR2 YFSETQ. The junction had 7 bases not matched to a gene; V was cut back by 9 bases and J by 5 bases. The CDR3 runs to 12 residues. The DNA for the CDR3 is TGCGCCAACCTGGACAGGAGGACTGAAGCTTTCTTT. Its protein product is CANLDRRTEAFF.

The chain has TRBV12-5 and TRBJ1-5; D perhaps matches TRBD1 (6 bases). The CDR3 is 15 residues long. The V gene lost 4 bases and the J gene lost 5 bases, with 15 bases spanning the gap. Germline lookup yields CDR1 LGHNT and CDR2 FRNRAP. The CDR3 protein is CASGSWDKPYQPQHF. The CDR3 coding sequence is TGTGCTAGTGGTTCTTGGGACAAGCCATATCAGCCCCAGCATTTT.

This chain uses TRBV6-1 with TRBJ1-2; 10 bases match TRBD1. The CDR3 is made up of 15 amino acids. Per germline, CDR1 MNHNS and CDR2 SASEGT. After removal of 3 bases from V and 2 bases from J, the junction contained 3 bases not matched to a gene. CDR3 sequence (DNA): TGTGCCAGCAGTGAGGCGGGACAGGGGAACTATGGCTACACCTTC. It is translated as CASSEAGQGNYGYTF.

The gene calls are TRBV5-6 and TRBJ1-2, with a possible D match to TRBD1 (5 bases). Germline values: CDR1 SGHDT, CDR2 YYEEEE. The CDR3 has 15 residues. The ends were cut back, 4 bases at V and 1 base at J, with 14 bases in the middle. This CDR3 reads CASSRRGSLNYGYTF. CDR3 DNA sequence: TGTGCCAGCAGCCGGAGGGGCAGCCTTAACTATGGCTACACCTTC.

This sequence joins TRBV3-1 (or the pseudogene TRBV3-2) and TRBJ1-1; D unresolved. This CDR3 region has 16 residues. Trimming left V 1 base short and J 8 bases short, with 20 bases between. Germline V CDR1 and CDR2: LGHDT, YNNKEL (reference sequence). The CDR3 DNA reads TGTGCCAGCAGCCAAGTCTATAGTTTCTCTCCCCCGGAAGCTTTCTTT. It encodes CASSQVYSFSPPEAFF.

V and J are TRBV18 and TRBJ2-3, with D perhaps TRBD2 (6 bases). CDR3 length: 16 residues. The V and J ends lost 3 bases and 2 bases respectively, with 15 bases between them. Germline lookup yields CDR1 KGHSH and CDR2 LQKENI. CDR3: CASSPEGHADTDTQYF. The CDR3 DNA follows: TGTGCCAGCTCACCGGAGGGGCACGCCGACACAGATACGCAGTATTTT.

This rearrangement joins TRBV7-2 to TRBJ1-1; D might be TRBD1 (5 bases). V was shortened by 4 bases and J by 3 bases, with 15 bases between the two germline ends. The germline V gene has CDR1 SGHTA and CDR2 FQGNSA. The CDR3 runs to 15 residues. The CDR3 coding sequence is TGTGCCAGCAGCTCGCCGCAGGGTTGGGACACTGAAGCTTTCTTT. Translating gives CASSSPQGWDTEAFF.

The chain recombines TRBV7-2 with TRBJ1-2; D is perhaps TRBD1 (5 bases). In germline, CDR1 is SGHTA, CDR2 FQGNSA. The length of the CDR3 is 11 residues. The V and J ends lost 6 bases and 5 bases respectively, with 7 bases between them. In DNA form, the CDR3 reads TGTGCCAGCAGGTCAGGGTATGGCTACACCTTC. It specifies CASRSGYGYTF.

The CDR3 is CASSLRLREGQFF. CDR3 coding DNA: TGCGCCAGCAGTCTCAGACTCCGGGAGGGGCAGTTCTTC. The V call is TRBV10-1, the J call TRBJ2-1; 8 nucleotides agree with TRBD2. This CDR3 contains 13 residues. Germline V gives CDR1 WNHNN, CDR2 SYGVQD (reference sequence). With 5 bases clipped from V and 12 bases from J, the junction kept 9 bases outside the gene matches.

The table lists this clone with a count of one. The chain joins TRBV30 to TRBJ2-7; 8 nucleotides line up with TRBD1. The V gene's germline CDR1 is GTSNPN and CDR2 SVGIG (reference sequence). V shed 3 bases and J 2 bases; nucleotides not matched to a gene: 6. This CDR3 spans 14 amino acids. The CDR3: CAWRGTGGTYEQYF. In DNA, the CDR3 is TGTGCCTGGAGGGGGACAGGTGGAACCTACGAGCAGTACTTC.

This clone was counted between two and nine times. This chain links TRBV10-3 with TRBJ2-3, with D unresolved. The CDR3 has 15 residues. V dropped 4 bases and J dropped 2 bases, with 13 bases sitting between them. Germline V gene lookup returns CDR1 ENHRY and CDR2 SYGVKD. The CDR3 bases are TGTGCCATCAGTGTAGACTCCTCATCCACAGATACGCAGTATTTT. Translation: CAISVDSSSTDTQYF.

The V gene is TRBV9, the J gene TRBJ2-3; TRBD1 matches 7 bases. The length of the CDR3 is 15 residues. Germline CDR1 reads SGDLS; CDR2 reads YYNGEE. V gave up 5 bases and J gave up 0 bases; unmatched junction bases: 6. This chain's CDR3 is CASRSGTASTDTQYF. CDR3 DNA sequence: TGTGCCAGCAGATCCGGGACAGCTAGCACAGATACGCAGTATTTT.

V usage is TRBV30 and J usage is TRBJ1-5; 8 nucleotides agree with TRBD1. Germline CDR1 reads GTSNPN; CDR2 reads SVGIG (reference sequence). This CDR3 is built from 14 residues. V shed 0 bases, J shed 2 bases, and the junction held 0 bases outside the gene matches. CDR3 nucleotides: TGTGCCTGGAGTGTACAGGGGGGCAATCAGCCCCAGCATTTT. This codes for CAWSVQGGNQPQHF.